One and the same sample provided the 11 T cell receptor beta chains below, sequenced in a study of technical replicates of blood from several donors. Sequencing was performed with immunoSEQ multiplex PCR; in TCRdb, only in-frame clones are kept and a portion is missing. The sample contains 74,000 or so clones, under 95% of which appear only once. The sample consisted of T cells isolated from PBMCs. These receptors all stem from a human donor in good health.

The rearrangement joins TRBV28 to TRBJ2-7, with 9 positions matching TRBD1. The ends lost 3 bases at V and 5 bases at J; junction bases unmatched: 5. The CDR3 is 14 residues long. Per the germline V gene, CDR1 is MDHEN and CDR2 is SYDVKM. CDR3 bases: TGTGCCAGCAGTTTCAGACAGGGGGTCCACGAGCAGTACTTC. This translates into CASSFRQGVHEQYF.

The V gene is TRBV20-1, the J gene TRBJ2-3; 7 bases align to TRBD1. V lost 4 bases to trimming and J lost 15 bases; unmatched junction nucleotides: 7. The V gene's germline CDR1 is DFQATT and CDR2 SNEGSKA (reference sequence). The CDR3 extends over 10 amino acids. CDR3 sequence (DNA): TGCAGTGCTAATACAGGGGAAAGATATTTT. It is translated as CSANTGERYF.

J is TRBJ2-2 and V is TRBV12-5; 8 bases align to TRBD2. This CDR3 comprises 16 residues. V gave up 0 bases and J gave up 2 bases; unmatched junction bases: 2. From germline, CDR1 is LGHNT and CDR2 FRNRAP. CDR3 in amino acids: CASGLVLAENTGELFF. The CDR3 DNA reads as TGTGCTAGTGGTTTGGTACTAGCGGAAAACACCGGGGAGCTGTTTTTT.

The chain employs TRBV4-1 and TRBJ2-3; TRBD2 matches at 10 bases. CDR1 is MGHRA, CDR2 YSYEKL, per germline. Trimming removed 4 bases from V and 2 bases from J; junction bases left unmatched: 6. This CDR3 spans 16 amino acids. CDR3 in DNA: TGCGCCAGCAGCCCCCTAGCGGGGGCCCACACAGATACGCAGTATTTT. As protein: CASSPLAGAHTDTQYF.

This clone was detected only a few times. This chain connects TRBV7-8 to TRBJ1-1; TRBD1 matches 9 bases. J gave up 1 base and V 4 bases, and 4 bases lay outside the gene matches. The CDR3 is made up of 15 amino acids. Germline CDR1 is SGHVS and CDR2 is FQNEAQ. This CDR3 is CASSYRQGGNTEAFF. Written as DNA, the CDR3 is TGTGCCAGCAGCTATAGACAGGGGGGGAACACTGAAGCTTTCTTT.

CDR3 residues: CAWEQGRDTGELFF. The DNA of the CDR3 is TGTGCCTGGGAACAGGGTAGGGACACCGGGGAGCTGTTTTTT. The chain carries TRBV30 and TRBJ2-2; D is perhaps TRBD1 (6 bases). The V gene's germline CDR1 is GTSNPN and CDR2 SVGIG (reference sequence). Trimming cost V 5 bases and J 3 bases, with 13 bases left between them. The length of the CDR3 is 14 residues.

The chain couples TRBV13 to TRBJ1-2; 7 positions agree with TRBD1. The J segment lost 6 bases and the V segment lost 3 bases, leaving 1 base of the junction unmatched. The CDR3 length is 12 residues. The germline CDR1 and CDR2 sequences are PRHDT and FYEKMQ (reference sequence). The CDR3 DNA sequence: TGTGCCAGCAGCTTCCAGGGGGATGGCTACACCTTC. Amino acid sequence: CASSFQGDGYTF.

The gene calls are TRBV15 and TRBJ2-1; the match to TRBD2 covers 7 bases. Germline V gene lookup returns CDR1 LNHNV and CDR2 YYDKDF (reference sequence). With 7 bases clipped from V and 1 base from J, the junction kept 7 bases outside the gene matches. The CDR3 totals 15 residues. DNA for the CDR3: TGTGCCACCAAGGTGGGCGGGAGTTCCTACAATGAGCAGTTCTTC. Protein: CATKVGGSSYNEQFF.

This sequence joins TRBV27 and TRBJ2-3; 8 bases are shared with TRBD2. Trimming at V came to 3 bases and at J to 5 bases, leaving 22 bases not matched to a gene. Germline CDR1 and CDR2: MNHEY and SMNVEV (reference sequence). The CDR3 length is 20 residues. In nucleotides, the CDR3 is TGTGCCAGCAGTTTCAGCCCACCTGCCGGGAGGGCGAGGTCCATAGATACGCAGTATTTT. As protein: CASSFSPPAGRARSIDTQYF.

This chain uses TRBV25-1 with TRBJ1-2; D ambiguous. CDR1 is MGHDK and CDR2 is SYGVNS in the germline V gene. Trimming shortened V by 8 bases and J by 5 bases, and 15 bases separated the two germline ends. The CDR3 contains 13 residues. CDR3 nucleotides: TGTGCCAGCGCCGATGACAAACATTATGGCTACACCTTC. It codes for CASADDKHYGYTF.

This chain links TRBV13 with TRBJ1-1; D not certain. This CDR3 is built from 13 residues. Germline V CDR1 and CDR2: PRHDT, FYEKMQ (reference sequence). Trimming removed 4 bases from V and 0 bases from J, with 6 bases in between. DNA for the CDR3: TGTGCCAGCAGCTCCCCCATGAACACTGAAGCTTTCTTT. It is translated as CASSSPMNTEAFF.